This TCR beta chain was identified in a study of T cells in Graves' hyperthyroidism and ophthalmopathy. Study conclusions and caveats: In simple terms, a model built on 13 V-J features told ophthalmopathy apart from stable hyperthyroidism.

Amplification of TCR beta CDR3 regions used RNA as the template. A first-round RT-PCR of the TCR CDR3 used the HTBI primer set. TCRdb re-called the multiplex PCR reads through MiXCR, storing one row per CDR3 protein. The sample holds over 500,000 distinct CDR3 sequences, about 15% seen once. Worth noting for this clonotype: Its matching antigen is unknown.

Between the trimmed V and J ends, which lost 3 bases and 0 bases, there was a span of 15 bases. Germline V gene sequence: CDR1 DFQATT, CDR2 SNEGSKA (reference sequence). The CDR3 has 15 residues. In making diagnoses, clinical symptoms, serum thyroxine and TRAb, thyroid ultrasound and orbital computed tomography were all used. The source of this sequence is a woman aged 18 to 35 with Graves' ophthalmopathy. The chain recombines TRBV20-1 with TRBJ2-7; D is perhaps TRBD2 (6 bases). Sequenced: blood. The CDR3 region is CSARPGSGNSYEQYF. The DNA for the CDR3 is TGCAGTGCTAGGCCGGGTAGCGGCAACTCCTACGAGCAGTACTTC.